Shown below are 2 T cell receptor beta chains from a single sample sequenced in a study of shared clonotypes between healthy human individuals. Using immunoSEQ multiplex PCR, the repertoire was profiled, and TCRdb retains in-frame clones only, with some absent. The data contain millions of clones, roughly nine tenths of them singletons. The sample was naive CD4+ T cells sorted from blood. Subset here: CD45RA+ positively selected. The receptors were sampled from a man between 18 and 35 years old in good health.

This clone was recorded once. CDR3 coding DNA: TGCGCCAGCAGTCAAGGCGCCCAGGGGCGGCAGACCCAGTACTTC. It yields the protein CASSQGAQGRQTQYF. The chain combines TRBV23-1 with TRBJ2-5; the D gene is possibly TRBD1 (6 bases). TRBV23-1 is an ORF, with its function uncertain. This CDR3 comprises 15 residues. Trimming took off 2 bases at V and 6 bases at J, with 16 bases between the two ends.

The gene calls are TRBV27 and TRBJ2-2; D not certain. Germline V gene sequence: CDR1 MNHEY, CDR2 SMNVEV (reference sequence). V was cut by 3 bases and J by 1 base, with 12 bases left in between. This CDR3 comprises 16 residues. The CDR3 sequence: CASSFRRPLNTGELFF. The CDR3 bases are TGTGCCAGCAGTTTCCGACGCCCCCTGAACACCGGGGAGCTGTTTTTT.